The TCR beta chain under discussion was sequenced for a study of blood T cell repertoires in COVID-19. Across the whole study: Italy, Spain and the United States were the sources of the convalescent and acute COVID-19 samples.

Some clones are missing from TCRdb's copy, which holds only in-frame ones; the method was immunoSEQ multiplex PCR. In the table there are approximately 39,000 clones, over 85% of which are singletons. The material sequenced was peripheral blood. The clonotype comes from a human donor with active COVID-19. The donor label of this sample is uncertain.

CDR3 sequence reads: CASSLSGGAGVRETQYF. The CDR3 DNA reads TGTGCCAGCAGCTTGTCCGGGGGGGCCGGGGTAAGAGAGACCCAGTACTTC. The gene calls are TRBV5-4 and TRBJ2-5; 8 positions agree with TRBD2. V shed 1 base and J 4 bases; nucleotides not matched to a gene: 12. This CDR3 has 17 amino acids. Looked up from germline, CDR1 is SGHNT and CDR2 is YYREEE (reference sequence).